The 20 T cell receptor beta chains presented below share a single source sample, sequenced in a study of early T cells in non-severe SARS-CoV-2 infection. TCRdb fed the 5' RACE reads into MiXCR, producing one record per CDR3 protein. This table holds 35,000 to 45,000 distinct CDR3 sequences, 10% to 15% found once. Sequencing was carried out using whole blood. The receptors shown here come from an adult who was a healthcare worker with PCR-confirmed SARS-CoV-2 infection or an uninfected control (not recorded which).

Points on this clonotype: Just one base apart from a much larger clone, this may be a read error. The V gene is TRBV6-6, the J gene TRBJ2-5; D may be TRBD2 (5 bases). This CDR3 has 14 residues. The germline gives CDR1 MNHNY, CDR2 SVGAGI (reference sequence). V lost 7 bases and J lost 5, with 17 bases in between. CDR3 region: CASTGADPVETQYF. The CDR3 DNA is TGTGCCAGCACCGGAGCGGACCCGGTTGAGACCCAGTACTTC.

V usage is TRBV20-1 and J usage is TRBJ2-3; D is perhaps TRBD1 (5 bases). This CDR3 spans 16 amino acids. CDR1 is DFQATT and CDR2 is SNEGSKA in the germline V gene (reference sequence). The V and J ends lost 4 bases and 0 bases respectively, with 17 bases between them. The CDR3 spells CSANRFGATSTDTQYF. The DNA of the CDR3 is TGCAGTGCTAACCGCTTTGGGGCGACTAGCACAGATACGCAGTATTTT.

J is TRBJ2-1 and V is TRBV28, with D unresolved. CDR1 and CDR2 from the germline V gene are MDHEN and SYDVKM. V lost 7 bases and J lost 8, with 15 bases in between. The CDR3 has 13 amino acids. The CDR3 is CASKAFALDEQFF. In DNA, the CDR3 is TGTGCCAGCAAAGCTTTTGCATTGGATGAGCAGTTCTTC.

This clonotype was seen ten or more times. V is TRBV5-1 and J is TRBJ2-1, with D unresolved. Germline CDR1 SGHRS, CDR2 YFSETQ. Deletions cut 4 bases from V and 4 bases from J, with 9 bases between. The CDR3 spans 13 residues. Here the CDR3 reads CASSVGPYNEQFF. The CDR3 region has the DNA TGCGCCAGCAGCGTGGGCCCGTACAATGAGCAGTTCTTC.

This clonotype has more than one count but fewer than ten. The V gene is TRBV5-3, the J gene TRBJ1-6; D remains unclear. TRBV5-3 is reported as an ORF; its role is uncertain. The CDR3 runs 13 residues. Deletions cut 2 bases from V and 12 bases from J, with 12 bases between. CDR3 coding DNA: TGTGCCAGAAGCTTAACTCCGGAAGGACCCCTCCACTTT. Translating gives CARSLTPEGPLHF.

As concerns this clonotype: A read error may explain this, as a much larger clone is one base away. The CDR3 loop is CASSYSANQPQHF. For the CDR3, the DNA is TGTGCCAGCAGTTACTCGGCGAATCAGCCCCAGCATTTT. The chain carries TRBV6-6 and TRBJ1-5; D not resolved. The germline V and J ends were trimmed by 0 bases and 4 bases, with 4 bases remaining between them. This CDR3 spans 13 amino acids. Looked up from germline, CDR1 is MNHNY and CDR2 is SVGAGI (reference sequence).

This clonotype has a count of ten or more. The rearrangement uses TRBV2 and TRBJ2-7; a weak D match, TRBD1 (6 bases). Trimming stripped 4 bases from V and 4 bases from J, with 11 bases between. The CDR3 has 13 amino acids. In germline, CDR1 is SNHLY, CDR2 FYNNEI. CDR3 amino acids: CASSAQGWYEQYF. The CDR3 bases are TGTGCCAGCAGTGCGCAGGGGTGGTACGAGCAGTACTTC.

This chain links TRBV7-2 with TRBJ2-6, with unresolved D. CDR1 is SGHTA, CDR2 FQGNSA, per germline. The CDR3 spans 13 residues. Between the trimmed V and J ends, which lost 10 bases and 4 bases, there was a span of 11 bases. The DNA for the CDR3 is TGTGCCAACAATGAGTTCGGGGCCAACGTCCTGACTTTC. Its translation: CANNEFGANVLTF.

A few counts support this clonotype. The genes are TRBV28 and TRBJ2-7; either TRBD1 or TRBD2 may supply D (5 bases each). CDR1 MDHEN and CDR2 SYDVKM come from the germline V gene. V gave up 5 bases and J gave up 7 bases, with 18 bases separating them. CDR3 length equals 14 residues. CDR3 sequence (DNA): TGTGCCAGCAGTCCAGCGGACACAGTGGGGGAGCAGTACTTC. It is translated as CASSPADTVGEQYF.

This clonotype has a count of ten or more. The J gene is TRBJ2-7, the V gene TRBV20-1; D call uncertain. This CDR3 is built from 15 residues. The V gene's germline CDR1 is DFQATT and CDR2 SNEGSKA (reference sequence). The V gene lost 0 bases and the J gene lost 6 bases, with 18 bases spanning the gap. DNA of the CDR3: TGCAGTGCTAGAGATTTGGTGGACGGCCGAGGCGAGCAGTACTTC. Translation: CSARDLVDGRGEQYF.

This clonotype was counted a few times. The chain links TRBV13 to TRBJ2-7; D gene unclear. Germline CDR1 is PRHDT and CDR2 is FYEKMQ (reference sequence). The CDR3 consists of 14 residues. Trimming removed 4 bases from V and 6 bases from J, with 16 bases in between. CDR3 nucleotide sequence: TGTGCCAGCAGCTGGCGGCACTCCACCGGCGAGCAGTACTTC. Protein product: CASSWRHSTGEQYF.

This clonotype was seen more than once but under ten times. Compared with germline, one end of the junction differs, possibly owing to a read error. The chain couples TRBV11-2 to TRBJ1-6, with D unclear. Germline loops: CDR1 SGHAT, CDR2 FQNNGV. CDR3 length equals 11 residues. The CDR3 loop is CASSLSSSLHF. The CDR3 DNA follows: TGTGCCAGCAGCTTAAGTTCATCCCTCCACTTT.

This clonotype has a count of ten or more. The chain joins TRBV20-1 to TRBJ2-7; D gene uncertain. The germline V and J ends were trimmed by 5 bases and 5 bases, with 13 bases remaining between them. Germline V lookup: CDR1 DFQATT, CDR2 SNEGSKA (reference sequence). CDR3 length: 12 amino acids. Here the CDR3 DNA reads TGCAGTGCTGAGCCTCAGGATCACGAGCAGTACTTC. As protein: CSAEPQDHEQYF.

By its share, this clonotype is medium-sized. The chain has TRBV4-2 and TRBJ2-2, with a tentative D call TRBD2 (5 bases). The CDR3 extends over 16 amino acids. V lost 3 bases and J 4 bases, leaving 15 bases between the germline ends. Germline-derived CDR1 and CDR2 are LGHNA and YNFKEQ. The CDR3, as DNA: TGTGCCAGCAGCCAGCAATGGTCAGGAGGCACCGGGGAGCTGTTTTTT. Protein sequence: CASSQQWSGGTGELFF.

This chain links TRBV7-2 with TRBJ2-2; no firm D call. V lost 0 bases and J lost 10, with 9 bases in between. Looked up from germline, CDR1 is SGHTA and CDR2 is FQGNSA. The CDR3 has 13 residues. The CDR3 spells CASSLALPPELFF. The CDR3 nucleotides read TGTGCCAGCAGCTTAGCCTTGCCGCCGGAGCTGTTTTTT.

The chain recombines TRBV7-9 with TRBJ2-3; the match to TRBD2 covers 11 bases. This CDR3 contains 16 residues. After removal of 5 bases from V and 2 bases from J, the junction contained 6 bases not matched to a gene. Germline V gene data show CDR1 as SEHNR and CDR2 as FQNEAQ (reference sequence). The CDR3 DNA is TGTGCCAGCAGCCCTACTAGCGGGGGAGACACAGATACGCAGTATTTT. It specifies CASSPTSGGDTDTQYF. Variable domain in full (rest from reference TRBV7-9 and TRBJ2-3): DTGVSQNPRHKITKRGQNVTFRCDPISEHNRLYWYRQTLGQGPEFLTYFQNEAQLEKSRLLSDRFSAERPKGSFSTLEIQRTEQGDSAMYLCASSPTSGGDTDTQYFGPGTRLTVL.

This CDR3 reads CASSTGGGTGFEQYF. CDR3 coding DNA: TGTGCCAGCAGTACAGGAGGGGGGACGGGGTTCGAGCAGTACTTC. The chain uses TRBV28 and TRBJ2-7; D is perhaps TRBD1 or TRBD2 (6 bases each). Germline V CDR1 and CDR2: MDHEN, SYDVKM. V lost 5 bases and J 6 bases, leaving 20 bases between the germline ends. The length of the CDR3 is 15 residues.

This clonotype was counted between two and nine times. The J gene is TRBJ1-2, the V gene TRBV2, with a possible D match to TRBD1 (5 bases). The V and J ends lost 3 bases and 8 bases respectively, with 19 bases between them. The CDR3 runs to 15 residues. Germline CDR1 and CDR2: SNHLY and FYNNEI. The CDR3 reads CASSDLDRTGLGYTF. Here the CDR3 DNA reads TGTGCCAGCAGTGATTTGGACCGGACGGGGCTGGGCTACACCTTC.

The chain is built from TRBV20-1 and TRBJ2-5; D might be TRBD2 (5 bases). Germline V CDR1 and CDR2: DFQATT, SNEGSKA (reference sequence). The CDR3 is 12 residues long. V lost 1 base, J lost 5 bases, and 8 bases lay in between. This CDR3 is CSARAGVETQYF. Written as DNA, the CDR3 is TGCAGTGCTAGAGCCGGGGTGGAGACCCAGTACTTC.

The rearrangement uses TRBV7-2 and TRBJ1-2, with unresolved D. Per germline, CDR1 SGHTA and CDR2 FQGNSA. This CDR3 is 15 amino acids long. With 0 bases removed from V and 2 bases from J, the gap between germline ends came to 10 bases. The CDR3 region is CASSLALPGNYGYTF. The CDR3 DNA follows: TGTGCCAGCAGCTTAGCCCTCCCTGGGAACTATGGCTACACCTTC.